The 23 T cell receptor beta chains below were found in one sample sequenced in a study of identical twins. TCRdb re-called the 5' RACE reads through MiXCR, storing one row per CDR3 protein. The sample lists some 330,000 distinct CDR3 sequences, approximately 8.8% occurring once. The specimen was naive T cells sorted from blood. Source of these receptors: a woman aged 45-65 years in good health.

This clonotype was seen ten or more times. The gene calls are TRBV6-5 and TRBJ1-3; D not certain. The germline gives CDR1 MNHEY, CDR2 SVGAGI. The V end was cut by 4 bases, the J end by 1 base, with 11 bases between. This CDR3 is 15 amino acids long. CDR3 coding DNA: TGTGCCAGCAGTTCGTGGACCCTATCTGGAAACACCATATATTTT. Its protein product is CASSSWTLSGNTIYF.

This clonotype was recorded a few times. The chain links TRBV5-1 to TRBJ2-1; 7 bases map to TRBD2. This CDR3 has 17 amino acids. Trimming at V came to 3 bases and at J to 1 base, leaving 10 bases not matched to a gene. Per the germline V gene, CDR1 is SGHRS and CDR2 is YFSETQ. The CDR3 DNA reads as TGCGCCAGCAGCTCTCGCGCCTGGGAGGGGTCCTACAATGAGCAGTTCTTC. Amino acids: CASSSRAWEGSYNEQFF.

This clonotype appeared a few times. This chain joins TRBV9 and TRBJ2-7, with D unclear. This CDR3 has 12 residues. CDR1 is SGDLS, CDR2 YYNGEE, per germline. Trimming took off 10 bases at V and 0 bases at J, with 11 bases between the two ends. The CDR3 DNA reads TGTGCCCGCGAACTGGGCTCCTACGAGCAGTACGTC. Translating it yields CARELGSYEQYV.

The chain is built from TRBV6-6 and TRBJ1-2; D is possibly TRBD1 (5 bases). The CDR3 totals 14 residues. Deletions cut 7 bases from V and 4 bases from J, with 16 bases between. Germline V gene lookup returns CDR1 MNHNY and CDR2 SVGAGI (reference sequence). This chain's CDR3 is CASNTPLGGYGYTF. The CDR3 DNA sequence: TGTGCCAGCAATACTCCCCTTGGGGGCTATGGCTACACCTTC.

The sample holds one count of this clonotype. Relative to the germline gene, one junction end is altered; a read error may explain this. Here the CDR3 reads CASSLGLAENTQYF. CDR3 DNA sequence: TGTGCCAGCAGCTTAGGGCTAGCGGAAAACACTCAGTACTTC. This chain links TRBV7-2 with TRBJ2-4; 7 bases are shared with TRBD2. Germline V lookup: CDR1 SGHTA, CDR2 FQGNSA. The CDR3 spans 14 residues.

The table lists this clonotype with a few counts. This CDR3 is CASSLSASGEQYF. In nucleotides, the CDR3 is TGTGCCAGCAGCTTATCGGCAAGTGGGGAGCAGTACTTC. The chain links TRBV13 to TRBJ2-7, with D hard to call. V was cut by 2 bases and J by 7 bases, with 12 bases left in between. Per germline, CDR1 PRHDT and CDR2 FYEKMQ (reference sequence). The CDR3 consists of 13 residues.

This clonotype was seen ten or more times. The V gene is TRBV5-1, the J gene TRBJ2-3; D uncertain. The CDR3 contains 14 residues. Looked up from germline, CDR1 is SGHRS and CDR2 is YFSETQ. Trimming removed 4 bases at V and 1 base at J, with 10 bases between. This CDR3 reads CASSPNAGTDTQYF. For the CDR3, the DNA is TGCGCCAGCAGCCCGAACGCGGGCACAGATACGCAGTATTTT.

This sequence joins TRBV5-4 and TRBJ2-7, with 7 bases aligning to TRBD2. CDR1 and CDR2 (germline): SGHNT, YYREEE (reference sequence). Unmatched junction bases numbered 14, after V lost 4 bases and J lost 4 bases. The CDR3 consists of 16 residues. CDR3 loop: CASSPVSGGLLYEQYF. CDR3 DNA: TGTGCCAGCAGCCCCGTATCGGGAGGCCTCCTATACGAGCAGTACTTC. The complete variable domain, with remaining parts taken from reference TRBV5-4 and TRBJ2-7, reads ETGVTQSPTHLIKTRGQQVTLRCSSQSGHNTVSWYQQALGQGPQFIFQYYREEENGRGNFPPRFSGLQFPNYSSELNVNALELDDSALYLCASSPVSGGLLYEQYFGPGTRLTVT.

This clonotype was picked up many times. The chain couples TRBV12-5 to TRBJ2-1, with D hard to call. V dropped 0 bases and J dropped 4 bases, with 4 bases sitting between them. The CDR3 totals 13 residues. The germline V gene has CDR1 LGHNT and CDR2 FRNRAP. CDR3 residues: CASGLVSYNEQFF. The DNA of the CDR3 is TGTGCTAGTGGTTTGGTATCGTACAATGAGCAGTTCTTC.

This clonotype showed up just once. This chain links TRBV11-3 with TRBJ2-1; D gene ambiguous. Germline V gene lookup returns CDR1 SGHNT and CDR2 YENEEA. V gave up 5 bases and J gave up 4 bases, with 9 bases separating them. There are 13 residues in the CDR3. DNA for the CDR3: TGTGCCAGCAGCCATAGAGAGTACAATGAGCAGTTCTTC. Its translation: CASSHREYNEQFF.

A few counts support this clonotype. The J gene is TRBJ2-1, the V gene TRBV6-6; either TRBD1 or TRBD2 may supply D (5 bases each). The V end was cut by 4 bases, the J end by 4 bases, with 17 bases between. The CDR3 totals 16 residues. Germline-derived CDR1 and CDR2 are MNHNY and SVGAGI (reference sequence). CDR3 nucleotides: TGTGCCAGCAGTTTGTCCCCAGGGACCTCATACAATGAGCAGTTCTTC. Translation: CASSLSPGTSYNEQFF.

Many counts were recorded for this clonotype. The CDR3: CASSQAEDNPFDGYTF. CDR3 coding DNA: TGTGCCAGCAGCCAGGCCGAAGATAATCCATTTGATGGCTACACCTTC. The rearrangement uses TRBV14 and TRBJ1-2; D is uncertain. The CDR3 runs 16 residues. V gave up 3 bases and J gave up 6 bases, with 20 bases separating them. Germline V gene lookup returns CDR1 SGHDN and CDR2 FVKESK. The full variable domain, its missing parts supplied by reference TRBV14 and TRBJ1-2, is EAGVTQFPSHSVIEKGQTVTLRCDPISGHDNLYWYRRVMGKEIKFLLHFVKESKQDESGMPNNRFLAERTGGTYSTLKVQPAELEDSGVYFCASSQAEDNPFDGYTFGSGTRLTVV.

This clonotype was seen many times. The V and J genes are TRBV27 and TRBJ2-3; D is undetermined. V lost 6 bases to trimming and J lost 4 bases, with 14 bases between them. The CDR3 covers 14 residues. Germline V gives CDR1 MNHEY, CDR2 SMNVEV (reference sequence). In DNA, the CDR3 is TGTGCCAGCAGCAGGCCTTGGCCCCCAGATACGCAGTATTTT. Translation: CASSRPWPPDTQYF.

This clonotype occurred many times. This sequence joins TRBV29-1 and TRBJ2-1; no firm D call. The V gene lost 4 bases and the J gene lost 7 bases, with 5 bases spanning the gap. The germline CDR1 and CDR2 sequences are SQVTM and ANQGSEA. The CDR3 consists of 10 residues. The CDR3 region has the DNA TGCAGCGTTGCCCAGAATGAGCAGTTCTTC. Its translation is CSVAQNEQFF.

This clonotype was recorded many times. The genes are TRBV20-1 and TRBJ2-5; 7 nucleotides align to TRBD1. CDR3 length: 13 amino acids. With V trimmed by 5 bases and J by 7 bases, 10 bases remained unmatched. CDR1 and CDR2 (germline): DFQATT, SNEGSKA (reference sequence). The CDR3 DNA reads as TGCAGTGCTGAAGACAGGGCGAGTGGGACCCAGTACTTC. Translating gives CSAEDRASGTQYF.

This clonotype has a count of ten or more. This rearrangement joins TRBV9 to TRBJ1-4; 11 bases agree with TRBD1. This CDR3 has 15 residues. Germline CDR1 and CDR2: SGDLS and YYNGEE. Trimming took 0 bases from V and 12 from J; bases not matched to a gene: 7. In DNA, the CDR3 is TGTGCCAGCAGCGTAGCAGGGACAGGGGGAGGAGAACTGTTTTTT. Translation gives CASSVAGTGGGELFF.

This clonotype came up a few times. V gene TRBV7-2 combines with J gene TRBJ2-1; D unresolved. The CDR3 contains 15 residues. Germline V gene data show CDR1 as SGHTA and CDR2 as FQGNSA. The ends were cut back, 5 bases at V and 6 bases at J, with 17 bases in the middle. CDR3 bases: TGTGCCAGCAGCCCCCTGCGCCAACCCGGCAATGAGCAGTTCTTC. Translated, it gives CASSPLRQPGNEQFF.

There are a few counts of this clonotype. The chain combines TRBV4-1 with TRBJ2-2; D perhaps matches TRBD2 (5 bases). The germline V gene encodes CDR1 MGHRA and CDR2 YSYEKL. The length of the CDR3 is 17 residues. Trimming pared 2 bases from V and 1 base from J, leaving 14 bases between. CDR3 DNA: TGCGCCAGCAGCCAAAGTCTGGGAGCCATGAACACCGGGGAGCTGTTTTTT. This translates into CASSQSLGAMNTGELFF.

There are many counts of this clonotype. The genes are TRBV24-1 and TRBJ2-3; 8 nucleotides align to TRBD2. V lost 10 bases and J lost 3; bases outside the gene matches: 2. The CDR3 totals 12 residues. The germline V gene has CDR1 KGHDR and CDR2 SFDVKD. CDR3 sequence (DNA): TGTGCCACTCAGCGGGAGACAGATACGCAGTATTTT. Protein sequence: CATQRETDTQYF.

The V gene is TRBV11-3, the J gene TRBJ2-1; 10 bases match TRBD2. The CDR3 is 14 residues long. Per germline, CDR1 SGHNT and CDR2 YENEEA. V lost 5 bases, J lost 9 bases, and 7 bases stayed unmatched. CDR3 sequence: CASSPLAGETEQFF. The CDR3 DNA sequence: TGTGCCAGCAGCCCGCTAGCGGGAGAGACTGAGCAGTTCTTC.

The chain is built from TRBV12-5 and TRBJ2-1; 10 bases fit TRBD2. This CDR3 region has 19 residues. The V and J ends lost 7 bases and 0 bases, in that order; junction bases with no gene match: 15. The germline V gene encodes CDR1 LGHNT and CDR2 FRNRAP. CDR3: CASDRPSGRSDSSYNEQFF. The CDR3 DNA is TGTGCTAGTGATCGTCCTAGCGGGAGAAGTGATAGCTCCTACAATGAGCAGTTCTTC.

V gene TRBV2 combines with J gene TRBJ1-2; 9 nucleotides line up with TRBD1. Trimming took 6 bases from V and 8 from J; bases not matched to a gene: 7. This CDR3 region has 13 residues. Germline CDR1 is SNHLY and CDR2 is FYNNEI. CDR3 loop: CASSPQGAGGYTF. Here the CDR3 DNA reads TGTGCCAGCAGCCCACAGGGGGCCGGGGGCTACACCTTC.

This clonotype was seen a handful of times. The CDR3 region has the DNA TGTGCCAGCAGCCAACCGGGACTAGCGTCCCAAGAGACCCAGTACTTC. Translating gives CASSQPGLASQETQYF. The V gene is TRBV4-2, the J gene TRBJ2-5; 10 bases map to TRBD2. The CDR3 spans 16 residues. V was clipped by 2 bases and J by 1 base; unmatched bases: 4. Germline values: CDR1 LGHNA, CDR2 YNFKEQ.